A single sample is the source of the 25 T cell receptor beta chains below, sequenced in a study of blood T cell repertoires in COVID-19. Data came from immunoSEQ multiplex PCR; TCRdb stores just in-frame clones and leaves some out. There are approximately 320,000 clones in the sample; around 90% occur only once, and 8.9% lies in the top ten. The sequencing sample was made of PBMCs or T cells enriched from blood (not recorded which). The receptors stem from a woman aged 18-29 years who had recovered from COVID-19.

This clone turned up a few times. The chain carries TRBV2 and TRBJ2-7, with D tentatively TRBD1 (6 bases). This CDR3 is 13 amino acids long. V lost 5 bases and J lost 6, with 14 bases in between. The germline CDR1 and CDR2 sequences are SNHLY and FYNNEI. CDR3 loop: CASSPGVESEQYF. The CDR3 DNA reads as TGTGCCAGCAGTCCAGGGGTGGAATCCGAGCAGTACTTC.

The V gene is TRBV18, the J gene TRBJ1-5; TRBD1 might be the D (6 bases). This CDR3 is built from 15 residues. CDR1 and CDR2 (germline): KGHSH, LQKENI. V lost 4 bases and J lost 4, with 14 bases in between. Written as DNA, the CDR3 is TGTGCCAGCTCACGGGCAGGGGCAGGGAATCAGCCCCAGCATTTT. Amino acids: CASSRAGAGNQPQHF.

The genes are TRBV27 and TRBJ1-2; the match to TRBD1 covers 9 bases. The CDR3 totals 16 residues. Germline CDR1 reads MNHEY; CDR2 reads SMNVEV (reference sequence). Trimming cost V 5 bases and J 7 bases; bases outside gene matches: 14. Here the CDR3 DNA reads TGTGCCAGCAGTCTAGGGCCGGGACAGGGATCGCCTGGCTACACCTTC. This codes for CASSLGPGQGSPGYTF.

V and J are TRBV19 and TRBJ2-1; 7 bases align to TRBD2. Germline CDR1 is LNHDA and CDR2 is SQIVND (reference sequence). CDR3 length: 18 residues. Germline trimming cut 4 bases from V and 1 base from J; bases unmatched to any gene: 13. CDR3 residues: CASSTQRASSGSYNEQFF. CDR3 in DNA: TGTGCCAGTAGTACCCAACGGGCGTCTAGCGGTTCCTACAATGAGCAGTTCTTC.

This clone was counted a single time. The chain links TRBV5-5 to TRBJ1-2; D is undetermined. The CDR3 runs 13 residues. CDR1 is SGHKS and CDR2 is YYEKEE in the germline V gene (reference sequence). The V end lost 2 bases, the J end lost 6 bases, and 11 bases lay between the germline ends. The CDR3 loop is CASSLYNADGYTF. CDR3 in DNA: TGTGCCAGCAGCTTATACAATGCGGATGGCTACACCTTC.

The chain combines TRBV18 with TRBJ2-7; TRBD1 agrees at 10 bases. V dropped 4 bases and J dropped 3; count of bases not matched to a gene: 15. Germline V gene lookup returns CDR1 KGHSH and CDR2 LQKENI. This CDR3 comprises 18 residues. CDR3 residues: CASSLRQGAPGGGYEQYF. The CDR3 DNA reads TGTGCCAGCTCACTGAGACAGGGGGCGCCTGGGGGAGGCTACGAGCAGTACTTC.

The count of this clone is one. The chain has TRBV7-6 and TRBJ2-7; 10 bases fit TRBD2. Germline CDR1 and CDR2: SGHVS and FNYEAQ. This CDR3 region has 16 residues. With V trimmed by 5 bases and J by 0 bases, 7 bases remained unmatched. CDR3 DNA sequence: TGTGCCAGCAGCCGCGGACTAGCGGAAGTCTCCTACGAGCAGTACTTC. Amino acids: CASSRGLAEVSYEQYF.

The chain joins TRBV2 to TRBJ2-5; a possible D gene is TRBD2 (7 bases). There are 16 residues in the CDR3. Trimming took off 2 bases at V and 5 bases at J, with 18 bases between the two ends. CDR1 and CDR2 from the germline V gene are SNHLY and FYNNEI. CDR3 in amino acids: CASSESLSGGPETQYF. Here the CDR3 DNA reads TGTGCCAGCAGTGAATCTCTCTCCGGGGGGCCTGAGACCCAGTACTTC.

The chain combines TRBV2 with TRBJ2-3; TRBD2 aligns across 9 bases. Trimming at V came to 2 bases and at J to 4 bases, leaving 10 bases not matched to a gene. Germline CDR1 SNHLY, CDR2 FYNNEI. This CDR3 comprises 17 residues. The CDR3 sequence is CASSEQTGLATPDTQYF. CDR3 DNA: TGTGCCAGCAGTGAACAGACGGGACTAGCTACGCCAGATACGCAGTATTTT.

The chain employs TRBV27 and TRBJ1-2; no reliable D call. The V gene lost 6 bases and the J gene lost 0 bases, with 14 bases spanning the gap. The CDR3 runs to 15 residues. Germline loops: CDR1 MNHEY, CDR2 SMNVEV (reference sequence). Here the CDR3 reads CASRTADIANYGYTF. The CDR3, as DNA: TGTGCCAGCAGGACCGCAGACATAGCTAACTATGGCTACACCTTC.

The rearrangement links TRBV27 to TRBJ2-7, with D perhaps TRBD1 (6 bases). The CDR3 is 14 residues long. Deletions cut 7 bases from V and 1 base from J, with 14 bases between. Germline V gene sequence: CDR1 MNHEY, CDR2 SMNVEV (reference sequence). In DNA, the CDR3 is TGTGCCAGCAAAGCGATGACAGGATCCTACGAGCAGTACTTC. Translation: CASKAMTGSYEQYF.

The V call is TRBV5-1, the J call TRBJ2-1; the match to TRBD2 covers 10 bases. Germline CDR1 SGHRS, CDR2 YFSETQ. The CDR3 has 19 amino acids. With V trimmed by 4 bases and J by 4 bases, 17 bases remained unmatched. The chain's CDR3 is CASSPGVAGGPGSYNEQFF. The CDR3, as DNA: TGCGCCAGCAGCCCCGGGGTAGCGGGGGGTCCTGGTTCTTACAATGAGCAGTTCTTC. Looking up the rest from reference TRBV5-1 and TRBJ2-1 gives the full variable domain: KAGVTQTPRYLIKTRGQQVTLSCSPISGHRSVSWYQQTPGQGLQFLFEYFSETQRNKGNFPGRFSGRQFSNSRSEMNVSTLELGDSALYLCASSPGVAGGPGSYNEQFFGPGTRLTVL.

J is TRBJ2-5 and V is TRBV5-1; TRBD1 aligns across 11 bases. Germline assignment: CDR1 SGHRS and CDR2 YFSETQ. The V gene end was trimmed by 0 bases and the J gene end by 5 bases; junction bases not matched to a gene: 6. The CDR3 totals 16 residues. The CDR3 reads CASSLVGTGGLETQYF. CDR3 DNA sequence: TGCGCCAGCAGCTTGGTGGGGACAGGGGGTCTTGAGACCCAGTACTTC.

The CDR3 region is CASSSYSYEQYF. CDR3 DNA: TGTGCCAGCAGTTCCTACTCGTACGAGCAGTACTTC. The J gene is TRBJ2-7, the V gene TRBV12-3 or TRBV12-4; D not resolved. Trimming removed 4 bases at V and 4 bases at J, with 8 bases between. The CDR3 is 12 amino acids.

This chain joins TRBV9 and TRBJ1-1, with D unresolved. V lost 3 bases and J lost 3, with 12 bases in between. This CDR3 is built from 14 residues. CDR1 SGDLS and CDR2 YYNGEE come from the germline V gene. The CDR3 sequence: CASSAESRDTEAFF. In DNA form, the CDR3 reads TGTGCCAGCAGCGCCGAGTCGCGGGACACTGAAGCTTTCTTT.

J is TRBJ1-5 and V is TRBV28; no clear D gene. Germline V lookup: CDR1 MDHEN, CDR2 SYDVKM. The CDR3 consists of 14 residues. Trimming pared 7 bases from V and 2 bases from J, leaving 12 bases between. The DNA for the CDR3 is TGTGCCAGCAAGCAGGCGGGCGGCAATCAGCCCCAGCATTTT. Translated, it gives CASKQAGGNQPQHF.

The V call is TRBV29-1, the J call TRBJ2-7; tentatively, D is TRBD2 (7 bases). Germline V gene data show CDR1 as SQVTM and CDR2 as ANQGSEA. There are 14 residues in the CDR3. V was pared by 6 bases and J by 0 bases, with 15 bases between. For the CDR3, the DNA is TGCAGCGTCAAGGGGGGGCCAAGCTCCTACGAGCAGTACTTC. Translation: CSVKGGPSSYEQYF.

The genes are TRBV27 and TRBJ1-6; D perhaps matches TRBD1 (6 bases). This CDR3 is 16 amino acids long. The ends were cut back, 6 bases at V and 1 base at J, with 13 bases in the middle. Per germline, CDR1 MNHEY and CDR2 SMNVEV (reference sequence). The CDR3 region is CASSEGEGSYNSPLHF. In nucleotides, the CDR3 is TGTGCCAGCAGCGAGGGGGAAGGGTCCTATAATTCACCCCTCCACTTT.

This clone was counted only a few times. The DNA for the CDR3 is TGTGCCAGCAGGGGGGACAGGTGGAGCCGGGAGCTGTTTTTT. Its translation is CASRGDRWSRELFF. The V gene is TRBV2, the J gene TRBJ2-2; 8 bases are shared with TRBD1. The CDR3 covers 14 residues. The ends lost 6 bases at V and 9 bases at J; junction bases unmatched: 9. Germline V gene data show CDR1 as SNHLY and CDR2 as FYNNEI.

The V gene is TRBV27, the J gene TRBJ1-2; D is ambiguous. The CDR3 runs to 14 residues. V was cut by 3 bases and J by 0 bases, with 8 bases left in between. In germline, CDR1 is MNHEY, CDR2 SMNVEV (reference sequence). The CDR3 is CASSLGGSNYGYTF. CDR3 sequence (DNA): TGTGCCAGCAGTTTGGGCGGGTCTAACTATGGCTACACCTTC.

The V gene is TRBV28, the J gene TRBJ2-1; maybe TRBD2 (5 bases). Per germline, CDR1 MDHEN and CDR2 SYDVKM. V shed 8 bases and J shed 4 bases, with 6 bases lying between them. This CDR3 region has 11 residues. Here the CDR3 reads CASGEYNEQFF. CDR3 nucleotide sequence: TGTGCCAGCGGGGAGTACAATGAGCAGTTCTTC.

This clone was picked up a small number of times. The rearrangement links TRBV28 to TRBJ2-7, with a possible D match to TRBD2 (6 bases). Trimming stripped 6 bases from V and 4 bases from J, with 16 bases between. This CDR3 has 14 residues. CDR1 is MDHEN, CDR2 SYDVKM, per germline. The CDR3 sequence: CASRILRGGYEQYF. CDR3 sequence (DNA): TGTGCCAGCAGAATTTTGCGTGGGGGGTACGAGCAGTACTTC.

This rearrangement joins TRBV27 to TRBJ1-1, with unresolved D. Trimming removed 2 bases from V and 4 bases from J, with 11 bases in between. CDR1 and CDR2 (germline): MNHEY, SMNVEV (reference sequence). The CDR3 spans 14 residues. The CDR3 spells CASSLRGLITEAFF. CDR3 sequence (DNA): TGTGCCAGCAGTTTACGAGGGCTTATCACTGAAGCTTTCTTT.

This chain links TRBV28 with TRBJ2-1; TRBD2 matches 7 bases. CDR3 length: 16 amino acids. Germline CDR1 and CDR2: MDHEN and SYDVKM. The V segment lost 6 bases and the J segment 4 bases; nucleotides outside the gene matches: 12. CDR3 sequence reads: CASRWTSSFLYNEQFF. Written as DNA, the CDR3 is TGTGCCAGCAGGTGGACTAGTAGTTTCCTATACAATGAGCAGTTCTTC.

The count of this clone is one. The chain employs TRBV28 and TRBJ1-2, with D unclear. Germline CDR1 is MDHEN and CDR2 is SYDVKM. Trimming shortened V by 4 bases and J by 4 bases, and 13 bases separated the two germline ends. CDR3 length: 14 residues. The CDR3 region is CASSSPASRYGYTF. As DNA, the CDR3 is TGTGCCAGCAGTTCCCCAGCTAGTCGCTATGGCTACACCTTC.